This T cell receptor beta chain was recorded in a study of shared clonotypes between healthy human individuals. Background on the study: Those who served as donors were a couple of women and three men between the ages of 18 and 49.

Into CD45RA+ naive and CD45RA-negative memory subsets, the CD4+ cells were split. For sorted subsets, about 200 ng DNA per replicate equaled around 28,000 T cell genomes. TCRdb's copy holds only in-frame clones and misses some; the assay was immunoSEQ multiplex PCR. The sample contains under 1,900,000 clones, less than 99% of which appear only once. This CDR3 has 15 residues. The germline V gene has CDR1 KGHSH and CDR2 LQKENI. J lost 4 bases, V lost 8 bases, and 7 bases had no gene match. The sequenced sample was naive CD4+ T cells sorted from blood. Noted subset: CD45RA+ positively selected. This receptor was taken from a young man in good health. The chain employs TRBV18 and TRBJ2-1; 11 nucleotides line up with TRBD1. DNA for the CDR3: TGTGCCAGCCCGCGGGGGACAGGGGGTTACAATGAGCAGTTCTTC. This encodes CASPRGTGGYNEQFF.